This T cell receptor beta chain was identified in a study of blood T cell repertoires in COVID-19. On the study more broadly: Sample material is recorded as cDNA or gDNA derived from T cells, B-cell-depleted T cells, or PBMCs.

Profiled with immunoSEQ multiplex PCR; TCRdb holds only in-frame clones, not every one. This table has about 220,000 clones, 88% appearing once. Recruitment covered about two dozen US areas and drew participants whose ages spanned roughly 18 to 89 years. Membership in each cohort depended on participant-reported clinical history. After removal of 2 bases from V and 0 bases from J, the junction contained 4 bases not matched to a gene. The CDR3 spans 15 residues. Germline assignment: CDR1 SGHDN and CDR2 FVKESK. The chain has TRBV14 and TRBJ2-7; 7 nucleotides align to TRBD2. Sequences were obtained from PBMCs or T cells enriched from blood (not recorded which). The source of this sequence is a woman between 45 and 60 years old with acute COVID-19. The CDR3 DNA reads TGTGCCAGCAGCCAAACTAGCGCAGCCTCCTACGAGCAGTACTTC. Translating it yields CASSQTSAASYEQYF.